This T cell receptor beta chain is from a study of blood T cells in healthy people across ages. Study results and caveats: CMV infection status of these donors was not known.

The use of a sample-barcoded 5' primer and a J-beta primer mix characterized a second PCR of about 7 to 12 cycles. TCRdb re-derived calls from the 5' RACE reads in MiXCR, one entry per CDR3 protein. The data show fewer than 950,000 distinct CDR3 sequences, approximately 53% seen once. In germline, CDR1 is SGHRS, CDR2 YFSETQ. The CDR3 runs to 14 residues. The V gene lost 7 bases and the J gene lost 2 bases, with 15 bases spanning the gap. This clonotype was seen ten or more times. What it binds is unknown. The study recruited healthy Caucasian donors from Russia who were aged roughly 6 to 100. V usage is TRBV5-1 and J usage is TRBJ2-5, with D tentatively TRBD1 (5 bases). The sample comprised blood. The receptor was derived from a man at least 80 years old in good health. The CDR3 DNA sequence: TGCGCCAGCGGATTATTGGGGCTACAAGAGACCCAGTACTTC. Translated: CASGLLGLQETQYF.